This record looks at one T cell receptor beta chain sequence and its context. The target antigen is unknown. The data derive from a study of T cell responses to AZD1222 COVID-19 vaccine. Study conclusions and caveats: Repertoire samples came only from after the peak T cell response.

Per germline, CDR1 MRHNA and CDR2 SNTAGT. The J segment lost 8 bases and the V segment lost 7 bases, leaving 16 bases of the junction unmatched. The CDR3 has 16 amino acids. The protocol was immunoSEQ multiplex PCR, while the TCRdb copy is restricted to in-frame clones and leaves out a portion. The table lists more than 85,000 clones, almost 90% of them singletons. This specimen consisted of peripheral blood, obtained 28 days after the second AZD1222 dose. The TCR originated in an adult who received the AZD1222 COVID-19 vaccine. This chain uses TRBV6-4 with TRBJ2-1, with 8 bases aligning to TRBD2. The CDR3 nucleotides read TGTGCCAGCAATTTGCGACTAGCGAAAAACAGGGATGAGCAGTTCTTC. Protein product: CASNLRLAKNRDEQFF.